The sequence of this TCR beta chain was determined in a study of immune evolution from preneoplasia to lung adenocarcinoma. Points from the study as a whole: Top clone share appeared to fall from AAH through AIS, MIA, adenocarcinoma. Later-stage lesions seemingly showed higher T cell density and diversity than normal lung.

Each case's diagnosis was confirmed by two pathologists on H&E. As to this clone: No antigen is known for it.

Sequenced by immunoSEQ multiplex PCR; TCRdb stores in-frame clones only, minus some. The sample comprises about 5,000 clones, 85% of which are singletons, and about 20% rests with the top ten. Germline CDR1 and CDR2: SGHRS and YFSETQ. Trimming cost V 1 base and J 0 bases, with 7 bases left between them. This CDR3 is 14 amino acids long. V and J are TRBV5-1 and TRBJ1-1; a possible D gene is TRBD1 (6 bases). The sequencing input was FFPE adjacent normal lung tissue. The TCR originated in an older donor with lung adenocarcinoma. CDR3 protein: CASSLTGMNTEAFF. CDR3 bases: TGCGCCAGCAGCTTGACAGGGATGAACACTGAAGCTTTCTTT.